This is a list of T cell receptor beta chains from one sample in a study of tumor and adjacent non-tumor tissue in lung cancer. MiXCR, applied by TCRdb to the multiplex PCR reads, yields one record per CDR3 protein. The sample records 80,000 to 100,000 distinct CDR3 sequences, 75% to 85% being singletons. Sequenced: distant non-tumor lung tissue. Every receptor here comes from a man in his sixties with small cell lung cancer. Each CDR3 is given with its conserved first and last residue. A D gene is named only where the DNA matches it firmly. Where a row states a size, it is once, few, many or the class of an expanded clone; other rows omit it.

v_call,d_call,j_call,clone_size,cdr3_nt,cdr3_aa
TRBV5-1,.,TRBJ1-1,.,TGCGCCAGCTCGGGCGGACAGAAGCTTGAAGCTTTATTT,CASSGGQKLEALF
TRBV11-2,.,TRBJ2-1,.,TGTGCCAGCAGCCTCCTAGCGCGAGCCTCCTACAATGAGCAGTTCTTC,CASSLLARASYNEQFF
TRBV6-1,.,TRBJ2-1,.,TGTGGCAGCAGCTTTCATCGAGAGGGTGCTTACAATGAGAAGTTCTTC,CGSSFHREGAYNEKFF
TRBV4-1,.,TRBJ1-5,many,TGCGCCAGCAGCCAAGAAGCCTCCCGGGCCCTTCTCAATCAGCCCCAGCATTTT,CASSQEASRALLNQPQHF
TRBV11-2,.,TRBJ1-2,.,TGTGTCAGCAGCCGGACGCCTAACTATGGTTACACCTTC,CVSSRTPNYGYTF
TRBV11-3,.,TRBJ2-1,.,TGTGCCAGCAGCTTAGGTTCTAGTGGGATTTACAATGAGCAGTTTTTC,CASSLGSSGIYNEQFF
TRBV18,.,TRBJ1-2,.,TGTGCCAGCTCACCAGGGGCGGTCGCCTATGGCTACACCTTC,CASSPGAVAYGYTF
TRBV6-2/TRBV6-3,.,TRBJ1-2,.,TGTGCCAGCAGTGTCCCAGGGGCGCCTAACTTTGGTTACACCTTC,CASSVPGAPNFGYTF
TRBV5-5,.,TRBJ1-2,.,TGTGCCAGCAGCTTCCGGGGCCCGCGGGGGGACCACTATGGCCACACATTC,CASSFRGPRGDHYGHTF
TRBV12-3/TRBV12-4,.,TRBJ2-1,.,TGTGCCAGCAGTAGTCGGGGCAGGGTCAATGGGCAGTTCTTC,CASSSRGRVNGQFF
TRBV6-2/TRBV6-3,.,TRBJ2-7,.,TGTACCAGCAGTGGTCCGGGAGACAGGCTTAGGGAGCAGTACTTC,CTSSGPGDRLREQYF
TRBV6-1,TRBD1,TRBJ1-2,.,TGTGCCAGCAGCCCCCGGGACAGGGACTGTGGCTACGTCTTC,CASSPRDRDCGYVF
TRBV6-2/TRBV6-3,.,TRBJ2-3,once,TGTGCCAGCAGTTACCTCTTATCGGAAAGGGCGGCAGATACGCAGTATTTC,CASSYLLSERAADTQYF
TRBV29-1,.,TRBJ2-1,many,TGCAGCGTCGCTAGCGCGAATGAGCAGTTCTTC,CSVASANEQFF
TRBV5-4,TRBD2,TRBJ2-5,.,TGTGCCAGCAGCTTGGCGGGAGGGAAAGGAGAGATCCAGTACTTC,CASSLAGGKGEIQYF
TRBV24-1,.,TRBJ2-2,many,TGTGCCACCGAGGGGGAAGAGGGCAGGAACACCGGGGAGCTGTTTTTT,CATEGEEGRNTGELFF
TRBV5-1,.,TRBJ2-2,many,TGCGCCAGCAGCTTGGTGAGGGGCGCGGACACCGGGGAGCTGTTTTTT,CASSLVRGADTGELFF
TRBV4-2,TRBD2,TRBJ2-2,.,TGTGCCGGCAATCTAGCGGGAGATGATGGCTGGGAGCTGTTTTTT,CAGNLAGDDGWELFF
TRBV20-1,.,TRBJ2-3,.,TGCAGTGCTAGAGATCTCGAAGAAGCGGACGGGAACATAGATACGCAGTATTTT,CSARDLEEADGNIDTQYF
TRBV6-1,.,TRBJ2-6,.,TGTGCCAGCAGTGGGGATACGGTTTCTGAGGCCAACGTCCTGACTTTC,CASSGDTVSEANVLTF
TRBV6-1,.,TRBJ2-6,.,TGTGCCAGCAGTGAGGATACGGCTTCTGGGGCCGACGTCCCGACTTTC,CASSEDTASGADVPTF
TRBV19,.,TRBJ2-2,many,TGTGCCAGTAGTAGGCTCGCGAACACCGGGGAGCTGTTTTTT,CASSRLANTGELFF
TRBV12-3/TRBV12-4,.,TRBJ2-5,once,TGTGCTACCAGTCCCTATATCGGGGGACAAGAGACCCAGTATTTC,CATSPYIGGQETQYF
TRBV4-2,TRBD2,TRBJ2-2,.,TGTGCCCGCAAACTAGCGGGATATGATGGCGGGGAGTTGTTTTTT,CARKLAGYDGGELFF
TRBV11-2,.,TRBJ2-7,.,TGTGCCAGCAGACCTACGGCTGGGGCCTCCTACGAGCAGTACTTC,CASRPTAGASYEQYF
TRBV12-3/TRBV12-4,.,TRBJ2-5,once,TGTGCCAGCGGTCCCTATAGCAGGGGACAAGAGACGCAATACTTC,CASGPYSRGQETQYF
TRBV5-4,TRBD1,TRBJ2-3,.,TGCGCCAGCAGCTATGGACAGGACACAGATACGCACTATTTT,CASSYGQDTDTHYF
TRBV29-1,.,TRBJ1-2,.,TGCAGCATTGAAGCGGTCCGAGGTGGCTACACCTTC,CSIEAVRGGYTF
TRBV6-6,TRBD1,TRBJ1-1,.,TGTGCCAGAAGCGGACAGGTGACTCCTGGAGTTTTCTTT,CARSGQVTPGVFF
TRBV12-3/TRBV12-4,.,TRBJ2-7,.,TGTGCCAGCAGCCCGCCCACCGATAGTGTGCAGTACTTC,CASSPPTDSVQYF
TRBV5-1,TRBD1,TRBJ2-7,many,TGCGCCAGCAGGCCTGGGACAGGGCCCTCCTACGAGCAGTACTTC,CASRPGTGPSYEQYF
TRBV6-1,TRBD2,TRBJ2-3,.,TGTGCCAGCTTCTCGTTACTAGCGGGAGCATACACGCAGTATTTT,CASFSLLAGAYTQYF
TRBV5-5,.,TRBJ2-1,many,TGTGCCAGCAGCCCCCGGACGACTTCCCTCTCGAACAATGAGCAGTTCTTC,CASSPRTTSLSNNEQFF